The following is a T cell receptor (beta chain) sequence with its context. Its antigen is currently unknown. The entry originates in a study of cytomegalovirus exposure and HLA in healthy donors. About the research overall: Genotyping of under 500 donors showed that around 85% belonged to the Caucasian-associated ancestry cluster.

The PCR employed 60 Vbeta primers together with 13 Jbeta primers. Method: immunoSEQ multiplex PCR; TCRdb's copy keeps in-frame clones and lacks some. The repertoire holds 150,000 or so clones, with roughly 70% as singletons. This CDR3 has 13 residues. Germline trimming cut 5 bases from V and 4 bases from J; bases unmatched to any gene: 3. The germline gives CDR1 MNHEY, CDR2 SVGAGI. Whole-study findings and limits: There were 150 to 200 TCR beta chains listed as cytomegalovirus-associated. Within the data, a cluster of highly shared sequence variants was likely a sequencing artifact.

Sequencing input: PBMCs. This rearrangement joins TRBV6-5 to TRBJ1-2; 8 nucleotides align to TRBD1. This receptor was taken from a man in his late teens or twenties in good health and CMV-seropositive. As DNA, the CDR3 is TGTGCCAGCAGTGGGGACAGGACCTATGGCTACACCTTC. Translation: CASSGDRTYGYTF.